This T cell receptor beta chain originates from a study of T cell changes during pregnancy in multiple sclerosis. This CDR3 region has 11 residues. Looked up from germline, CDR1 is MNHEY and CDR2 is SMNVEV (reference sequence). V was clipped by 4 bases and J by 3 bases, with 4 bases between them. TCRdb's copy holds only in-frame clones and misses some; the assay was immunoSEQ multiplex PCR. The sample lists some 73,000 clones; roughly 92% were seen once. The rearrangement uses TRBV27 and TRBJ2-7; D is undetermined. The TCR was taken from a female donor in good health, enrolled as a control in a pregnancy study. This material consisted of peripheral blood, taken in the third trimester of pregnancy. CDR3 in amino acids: CASSSRYEQYF. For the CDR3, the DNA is TGTGCCAGCAGTTCCCGCTACGAGCAGTACTTC.